Shown below are 3 T cell receptor beta chains from a single sample sequenced in a study of blood T cells in healthy people across ages. It was with a sample-barcoded 5' primer and a J-beta primer mix that a second PCR of about 6 to 11 cycles was run. Each CDR3 protein gets one entry after TCRdb re-called the 5' RACE reads with MiXCR. This table has around 1,500,000 distinct CDR3 sequences, roughly 40% appearing once. Sequencing was done on a sample of blood. The receptors originated from a woman younger than 30 in good health.

In its sample, this clonotype was seen many times. The rearrangement uses TRBV11-2 and TRBJ2-3; D could derive from TRBD1 or TRBD2 (5 bases each). The germline CDR1 and CDR2 sequences are SGHAT and FQNNGV. This CDR3 region has 14 residues. V was pared by 3 bases and J by 4 bases, with 11 bases between. DNA of the CDR3: TGTGCCAGCAGCTTTGGGGGTTTCGCAGATACGCAGTATTTT. It specifies CASSFGGFADTQYF.

This clonotype showed up just once. The J gene is TRBJ1-4, the V gene TRBV10-3; 11 positions match TRBD1. Germline V CDR1 and CDR2: ENHRY, SYGVKD. Losses at the gene ends were 8 bases for V and 8 bases for J; bases not matched to a gene: 4. This CDR3 contains 13 residues. In nucleotides, the CDR3 is TGTGCCATCGGGGACAGGGGGGACGAAAAACTGTTTTTT. It yields the protein CAIGDRGDEKLFF.

This chain uses TRBV28 with TRBJ2-5; D may be TRBD1 (5 bases). V was cut by 0 bases and J by 3 bases, with 11 bases left in between. This CDR3 contains 15 residues. Germline V CDR1 and CDR2: MDHEN, SYDVKM. CDR3 sequence: CASSLWGRAEETQYF. The CDR3 DNA reads as TGTGCCAGCAGTTTATGGGGCAGGGCGGAAGAGACCCAGTACTTC.